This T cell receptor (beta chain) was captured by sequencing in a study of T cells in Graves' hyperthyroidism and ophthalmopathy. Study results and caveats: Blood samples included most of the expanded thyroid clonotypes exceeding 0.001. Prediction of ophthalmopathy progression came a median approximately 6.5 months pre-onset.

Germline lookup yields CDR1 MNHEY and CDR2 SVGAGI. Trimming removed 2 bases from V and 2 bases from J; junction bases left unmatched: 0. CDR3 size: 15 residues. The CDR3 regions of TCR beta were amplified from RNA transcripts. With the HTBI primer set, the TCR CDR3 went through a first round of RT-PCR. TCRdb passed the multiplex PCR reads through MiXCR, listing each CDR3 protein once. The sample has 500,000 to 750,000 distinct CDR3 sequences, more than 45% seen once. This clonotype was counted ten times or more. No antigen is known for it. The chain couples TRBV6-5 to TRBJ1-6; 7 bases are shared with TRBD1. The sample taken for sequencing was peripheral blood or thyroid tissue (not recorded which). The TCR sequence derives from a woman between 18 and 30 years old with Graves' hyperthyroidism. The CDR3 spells CASSYGTAYNSPLHF. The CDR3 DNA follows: TGTGCCAGCAGTTACGGGACAGCCTATAATTCACCCCTCCACTTT.